The source of this T cell receptor (beta chain) is a study of CD8+ T cells in alopecia areata. About the research overall: After 6 to 18 months of tofacitinib, follow-up continued 6 months off drug. Study results and caveats: Since there was just one nonresponder, nobody can yet say how baseline CD8+ expansion ties to response. The study also sequences resident alphabeta T cells of normal skin in scalp samples.

As to this clone: Its antigen is as yet unknown.

The treatment was: oral pan-JAK inhibitor, 5-10 mg twice daily. The germline gives CDR1 MGHRA, CDR2 YSYEKL. The CDR3 covers 18 residues. With V trimmed by 1 base and J by 5 bases, 15 bases remained unmatched. Investigators isolated RNA and reverse transcribed it into cDNA to act as the sequencing template. The method was immunoSEQ multiplex PCR; TCRdb's version includes in-frame clones alone and lacks a portion of them. This repertoire shows about 160,000 clones, 60% to 75% found once; its top ten account for 11% to 15%. This material consisted of CD4+ T cells sorted from blood, taken at week 24, from a patient treated with tofacitinib. The clonotype originates from a human donor with alopecia areata. V is TRBV4-1 and J is TRBJ2-5, with 8 bases aligning to TRBD2. The chain's CDR3 is CASSQAGPIAGTRETQYF. The CDR3 nucleotides read TGCGCCAGCAGCCAAGCCGGGCCTATAGCGGGGACCAGGGAGACCCAGTACTTC.